The sequence of this T cell receptor beta chain was determined in a study of shared clonotypes between healthy human individuals. This clone was detected only a few times. What it recognizes is unknown. Donors had no recently reported acute infections or vaccinations and were HIV-negative. General study points: Clonotypes shared by all four donors outscored non-shared clonotypes in generation probability.

Clones were sequenced by immunoSEQ multiplex PCR, and TCRdb holds only the in-frame ones, with some missing. The table records 2 million or so clones, about 95% of them present only once. The CDR3 totals 11 residues. Trimming shortened V by 4 bases and J by 8 bases, and 5 bases separated the two germline ends. The germline V gene encodes CDR1 LNHDA and CDR2 SQIVND (reference sequence). V is TRBV19 and J is TRBJ1-4, with D hard to call. This receptor was taken from a man aged 18 to 29 in good health. The sequenced sample was naive CD4+ T cells sorted from blood. The subset: CD45RA+ positively selected. The CDR3 is CASSTWEKLFF. The DNA for the CDR3 is TGTGCCAGTAGTACATGGGAAAAACTGTTTTTT.